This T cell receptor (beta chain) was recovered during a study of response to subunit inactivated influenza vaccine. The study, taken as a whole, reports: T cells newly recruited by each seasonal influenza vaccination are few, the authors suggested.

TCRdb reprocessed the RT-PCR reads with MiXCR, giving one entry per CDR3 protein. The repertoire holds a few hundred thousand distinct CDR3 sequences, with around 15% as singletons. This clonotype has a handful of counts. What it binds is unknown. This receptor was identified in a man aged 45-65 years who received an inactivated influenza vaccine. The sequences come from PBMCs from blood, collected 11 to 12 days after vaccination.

For the CDR3, the DNA is TGCAGTGCTAGAGATCCTCAGGCACAAACCTCGGGAGATACGCAGTATTTT. Translation: CSARDPQAQTSGDTQYF. This sequence joins TRBV20-1 and TRBJ2-3; D is unresolved. The CDR3 runs to 17 residues. Germline V gives CDR1 DFQATT, CDR2 SNEGSKA (reference sequence). Trimming took 0 bases from V and 5 from J, leaving 21 bases between them.